These 28 T cell receptor beta chains were all obtained from the same sample, sequenced in a study of T cells after yellow fever vaccination. TCRdb independently ran MiXCR on the 5' RACE reads; one entry per CDR3 protein. Of a few hundred thousand distinct CDR3 sequences listed, around 7% were seen once; the top ten hold about 18%. Sequencing was performed on PBMCs, taken 45 days after the first yellow fever vaccination. Every receptor here comes from a man between 18 and 35 years old who received the YFV17D yellow fever vaccine.

The chain has TRBV20-1 and TRBJ2-3, with D possibly called TRBD1 or TRBD2 (6 bases each). V lost 3 bases, J lost 2 bases, and 18 bases lay in between. The germline CDR1 and CDR2 sequences are DFQATT and SNEGSKA (reference sequence). The CDR3 runs 16 residues. This chain's CDR3 is CSARRRGLYYTDTQYF. CDR3 bases: TGCAGTGCTAGGCGCCGGGGGCTCTATTACACAGATACGCAGTATTTT.

The chain has TRBV15 and TRBJ2-7; D uncertain. The V and J ends lost 4 bases and 1 base respectively, with 8 bases between them. The CDR3 contains 13 residues. CDR1 is LNHNV, CDR2 YYDKDF, per germline (reference sequence). CDR3 coding DNA: TGTGCCACCAGCAAAGGCCTATCCTACGAGCAGTACTTC. Protein: CATSKGLSYEQYF. Based on the CDR3 plus reference TRBV15 and TRBJ2-7, the full variable domain is DAMVIQNPRYQVTQFGKPVTLSCSQTLNHNVMYWYQQKSSQAPKLLFHYYDKDFNNEADTPDNFQSRRPNTSFCFLDIRSPGLGDTAMYLCATSKGLSYEQYFGPGTRLTVT.

The V call is TRBV19, the J call TRBJ2-7, with D possibly being TRBD1 (6 bases). The length of the CDR3 is 13 residues. Trimming cost V 4 bases and J 3 bases, with 10 bases left between them. Germline assignment: CDR1 LNHDA and CDR2 SQIVND (reference sequence). In DNA, the CDR3 is TGTGCCAGTAGTAGACAGGACAACTACGAGCAGTACTTC. As protein: CASSRQDNYEQYF. The full variable domain, rest sourced from reference TRBV19 and TRBJ2-7, is DGGITQSPKYLFRKEGQNVTLSCEQNLNHDAMYWYRQDPGQGLRLIYYSQIVNDFQKGDIAEGYSVSREKKESFPLTVTSAQKNPTAFYLCASSRQDNYEQYFGPGTRLTVT.

The V call is TRBV20-1, the J call TRBJ2-3; 7 positions agree with TRBD1. The CDR3 has 16 residues. Germline V gene lookup returns CDR1 DFQATT and CDR2 SNEGSKA (reference sequence). Trimming cost V 5 bases and J 6 bases; bases outside gene matches: 17. CDR3 sequence reads: CSAGLAPGGLEDTQYF. CDR3 DNA sequence: TGCAGTGCTGGATTGGCTCCAGGGGGTCTGGAGGATACGCAGTATTTT.

This clonotype showed up just a few times. The gene calls are TRBV7-9 and TRBJ2-1, with D possibly matching TRBD1 (6 bases). The CDR3 sequence is 11 residues long. CDR1 and CDR2 from the germline V gene are SEHNR and FQNEAQ (reference sequence). Trimming removed 11 bases from V and 9 bases from J, with 14 bases in between. This chain's CDR3 is CACWTDGEQFF. CDR3 nucleotides: TGTGCCTGTTGGACAGATGGTGAGCAGTTCTTC.

This chain connects TRBV20-1 to TRBJ2-7; 9 nucleotides line up with TRBD2. J was trimmed by 6 bases and V by 5 bases; bases with no gene match: 11. This CDR3 has 14 amino acids. Germline lookup yields CDR1 DFQATT and CDR2 SNEGSKA (reference sequence). CDR3 nucleotide sequence: TGCAGTGCTCTGCACTCGGGACTAGCTTCCGAGCAGTACGTC. As protein: CSALHSGLASEQYV.

This chain links TRBV7-2 with TRBJ1-5; tentatively, D is TRBD1 (5 bases). This CDR3 has 13 residues. Per the germline V gene, CDR1 is SGHTA and CDR2 is FQGNSA. V was clipped by 5 bases and J by 7 bases, with 12 bases between them. CDR3 protein: CASSPNGGQPQHF. The CDR3 DNA reads TGTGCCAGCAGCCCAAACGGGGGGCAGCCCCAGCATTTT.

This clonotype was recorded a few times. This rearrangement joins TRBV10-3 to TRBJ1-1; 9 bases agree with TRBD1. CDR1 is ENHRY and CDR2 is SYGVKD in the germline V gene. The trim removed 9 bases at V and 3 bases at J, leaving 8 bases unmatched. The CDR3 consists of 14 residues. CDR3 nucleotides: TGTGCCATTCGTCCGGGACAGGGCCACACTGAAGCTTTCTTT. Protein: CAIRPGQGHTEAFF.

To note about this clonotype: With a much larger clone just one base away, this may be a read error. The chain employs TRBV4-3 and TRBJ2-3, with D tentatively TRBD1 (5 bases). Trimming took 4 bases from V and 2 from J, leaving 16 bases between them. Germline V gene data show CDR1 as LGHNA and CDR2 as YSLEER. The CDR3 consists of 16 residues. As DNA, the CDR3 is TGCGCCAGCAGCCTGGGGCTGGGGATGAACACAGATACGCAGTATTTT. Protein: CASSLGLGMNTDTQYF.

This sequence joins TRBV20-1 and TRBJ2-2; 7 positions match TRBD2. Germline loops: CDR1 DFQATT, CDR2 SNEGSKA (reference sequence). The CDR3 is 14 amino acids. V lost 3 bases, J lost 5 bases, and 6 bases stayed unmatched. Written as DNA, the CDR3 is TGCAGTGCTAGCTCGGGACTATTTACCGGGGAGCTGTTTTTT. Its protein is CSASSGLFTGELFF.

This clonotype has a handful of counts. The V gene is TRBV18, the J gene TRBJ1-1; D remains unclear. The CDR3 totals 15 residues. CDR1 is KGHSH, CDR2 LQKENI, per germline. The V end lost 6 bases, the J end lost 3 bases, and 17 bases lay between the germline ends. The CDR3 DNA follows: TGTGCCAGCTCGCGTGCGGGGTTTCGGGACACTGAAGCTTTCTTT. Translation gives CASSRAGFRDTEAFF.

The chain links TRBV6-2 or TRBV6-3 to TRBJ2-1, with D possibly TRBD2 on 5 matching bases. Germline V gene sequence: CDR1 MNHEY, CDR2 SVGEGT. This CDR3 has 19 residues. Trimming shortened V by 6 bases and J by 0 bases, and 24 bases separated the two germline ends. CDR3 coding DNA: TGTGCCAGCAGCTGGCCTAGGCGAACTAGGACCTACTCCTACAATGAGCAGTTCTTC. Protein: CASSWPRRTRTYSYNEQFF.

This clonotype occurred many times. The chain is built from TRBV7-8 and TRBJ2-7, with no clear D. Between the trimmed V and J ends, which lost 5 bases and 3 bases, there was a span of 14 bases. Germline assignment: CDR1 SGHVS and CDR2 FQNEAQ. This CDR3 region has 14 residues. CDR3 DNA sequence: TGTGCCAGCAGCCCAACACGTCCCCTCTACGAGCAGTACTTC. It encodes CASSPTRPLYEQYF.

This clonotype came up a few times. This chain links TRBV5-5 with TRBJ2-7, with D perhaps TRBD1 or TRBD2 (5 bases each). V was clipped by 2 bases and J by 4 bases, with 10 bases between them. The germline CDR1 and CDR2 sequences are SGHKS and YYEKEE (reference sequence). The CDR3 runs 13 residues. Written as DNA, the CDR3 is TGTGCCAGCAGCTTAATCGGGGCTTACGAGCAGTACTTC. Its translation is CASSLIGAYEQYF. Using reference TRBV5-5 and TRBJ2-7 for the parts outside the CDR3, the full variable domain is DAGVTQSPTHLIKTRGQQVTLRCSPISGHKSVSWYQQVLGQGPQFIFQYYEKEERGRGNFPDRFSARQFPNYSSELNVNALLLGDSALYLCASSLIGAYEQYFGPGTRLTVT.

The chain has TRBV7-6 and TRBJ1-6, with a weak D call TRBD1 (6 bases). The CDR3 runs 15 residues. Trimming stripped 2 bases from V and 10 bases from J, with 15 bases between. The V gene's germline CDR1 is SGHVS and CDR2 FNYEAQ. CDR3 sequence: CASSLRRGGVSPLHF. The CDR3 bases are TGTGCCAGCAGCTTACGTCGAGGGGGTGTATCACCCCTCCACTTT.

The table lists this clonotype with a few counts. The rearrangement joins TRBV4-3 to TRBJ2-7; D not resolved. CDR1 LGHNA and CDR2 YSLEER come from the germline V gene. The CDR3 contains 13 residues. V was clipped by 0 bases and J by 7 bases, with 10 bases between them. CDR3 DNA sequence: TGCGCCAGCAGCCAAGAGAACAGTCTGGAGCAGTACTTC. Its protein is CASSQENSLEQYF.

This clonotype has at least ten counts. The V gene is TRBV27, the J gene TRBJ1-1, with D uncertain. The V end lost 3 bases, the J end lost 1 base, and 12 bases lay between the germline ends. The CDR3 runs to 15 residues. Germline V gene data show CDR1 as MNHEY and CDR2 as SMNVEV (reference sequence). The CDR3: CASSLTPLANTEAFF. CDR3 nucleotide sequence: TGTGCCAGCAGTTTGACACCGTTAGCGAACACTGAAGCTTTCTTT.

This clonotype was observed a few times. This chain links TRBV5-5 with TRBJ1-5; 9 nucleotides line up with TRBD1. With 4 bases clipped from V and 7 bases from J, the junction kept 9 bases outside the gene matches. CDR1 SGHKS and CDR2 YYEKEE come from the germline V gene (reference sequence). This CDR3 spans 15 amino acids. The CDR3 loop is CASSPGTGSGQPQHF. The CDR3 nucleotides are TGTGCCAGCAGCCCAGGGACAGGGTCAGGACAGCCCCAGCATTTT.

This clonotype has a count of ten or more. The chain employs TRBV29-1 and TRBJ2-7; 11 bases match TRBD1. The ends lost 7 bases at V and 5 bases at J; junction bases unmatched: 7. Germline loops: CDR1 SQVTM, CDR2 ANQGSEA. The CDR3 sequence is 13 residues long. This CDR3 is CSAARTGGNEQYF. Written as DNA, the CDR3 is TGCAGCGCAGCCAGGACAGGGGGCAACGAGCAGTACTTC.

In the case of this clonotype: This may be a read error: a much more frequent sequence differs by one nucleotide. The chain combines TRBV11-2 with TRBJ2-3, with 13 bases identical to TRBD2. Per the germline V gene, CDR1 is SGHAT and CDR2 is FQNNGV. The CDR3 extends over 16 amino acids. V shed 1 base, J shed 5 bases, and the junction held 3 bases outside the gene matches. CDR3 DNA sequence: TGTGCCAGCAGCTTAGGACTAGCGGGGGGAAGAGATACGCAGTATTTT. Protein product: CASSLGLAGGRDTQYF.

V usage is TRBV6-1 and J usage is TRBJ1-4; 10 bases align to TRBD1. Germline V gives CDR1 MNHNS, CDR2 SASEGT. The CDR3 consists of 14 residues. V was pared by 5 bases and J by 11 bases, with 8 bases of the junction left unmatched. CDR3 loop: CASSTPGQGYKLFF. The CDR3 DNA reads as TGTGCCAGCAGTACCCCGGGACAGGGGTATAAACTGTTTTTT.

The rearrangement joins TRBV7-2 to TRBJ1-2; D gene unclear. CDR1 and CDR2 from the germline V gene are SGHTA and FQGNSA. Trimming took off 5 bases at V and 8 bases at J, with 21 bases between the two ends. The CDR3 is made up of 15 amino acids. CDR3 region: CASSPVVSQAPGYTF. CDR3 sequence (DNA): TGTGCCAGCAGCCCCGTTGTTAGTCAGGCTCCGGGCTACACCTTC.

This clonotype was found a few times. This chain joins TRBV5-1 and TRBJ1-1, with TRBD1 identical over 7 bases. The CDR3 contains 14 residues. With 7 bases clipped from V and 1 base from J, the junction kept 7 bases outside the gene matches. The germline V gene has CDR1 SGHRS and CDR2 YFSETQ. CDR3 nucleotides: TGCGCCAGCTCTGAGACAGGGCAGAACACTGAAGCTTTCTTT. Amino acid sequence: CASSETGQNTEAFF.

This clonotype was seen a few times. This chain joins TRBV7-9 and TRBJ1-4, with D perhaps TRBD1 (6 bases). This CDR3 contains 17 residues. From germline, CDR1 is SEHNR and CDR2 FQNEAQ (reference sequence). For the CDR3, the DNA is TGTGCAACCATGGGGGACATACACCGGCGCACTAATGAAAAACTGTTTTTT. It codes for CATMGDIHRRTNEKLFF. Together with reference TRBV7-9 and TRBJ1-4, the CDR3 gives the full variable domain: DTGVSQNPRHKITKRGQNVTFRCDPISEHNRLYWYRQTLGQGPEFLTYFQNEAQLEKSRLLSDRFSAERPKGSFSTLEIQRTEQGDSAMYLCATMGDIHRRTNEKLFFGSGTQLSVL.

The V call is TRBV6-2 or TRBV6-3, the J call TRBJ2-3; the match to TRBD1 covers 7 bases. From germline, CDR1 is MNHEY and CDR2 SVGEGT. This CDR3 region has 15 residues. With V trimmed by 2 bases and J by 2 bases, 4 bases remained unmatched. The chain's CDR3 is CASSYGTDNTDTQYF. The CDR3 nucleotides read TGTGCCAGCAGTTACGGGACAGATAACACAGATACGCAGTATTTT.

A few counts support this clonotype. The chain employs TRBV4-3 and TRBJ2-6; D not resolved. In germline, CDR1 is LGHNA, CDR2 YSLEER. V lost 1 base and J 9 bases, leaving 13 bases between the germline ends. This CDR3 is 15 amino acids long. The CDR3 loop is CASSQGHIMVNVLTF. DNA of the CDR3: TGCGCCAGCAGCCAAGGCCATATCATGGTCAACGTCCTGACTTTC.

This chain links TRBV10-3 with TRBJ1-5, with 7 bases identical to TRBD1. Losses at the gene ends were 3 bases for V and 4 bases for J; bases not matched to a gene: 3. The CDR3 is made up of 14 amino acids. Germline CDR1 is ENHRY and CDR2 is SYGVKD. CDR3 nucleotide sequence: TGTGCCATCAGTGATCCGGGACAGAATCAGCCCCAGCATTTT. As protein: CAISDPGQNQPQHF.

At least ten counts were recorded for this clonotype. The chain couples TRBV9 to TRBJ2-1; D ambiguous. Germline V CDR1 and CDR2: SGDLS, YYNGEE. The length of the CDR3 is 14 residues. Between the trimmed V and J ends, which lost 0 bases and 9 bases, there was a span of 13 bases. DNA for the CDR3: TGTGCCAGCAGCGTAGGAGGCGGACCGGGTGAGCAGTTCTTC. Protein product: CASSVGGGPGEQFF.